The sequence of this TCR beta chain was determined in a study of blood T cell repertoires in COVID-19 (dated by TCRdb to 2020 to 2022). Study-level background: Samples from collaborators originated in the United States, Italy and Spain and spanned both the acute and convalescent phases of COVID-19. A freely available public database, intended as a resource for researchers studying the immune response to SARS-CoV-2, is where the repertoires were released. Samples were obtained from the ongoing ImmuneRACE study (first 160 participants) and from about 1,300 subjects provided by 6 global collaborators. The material from the prospective study consisted of cDNA or gDNA derived from T cells, B-cell-depleted T cells, or PBMCs. The sample metadata nearly always contained a de-identified subject ID, COVID-19 status, age in years and sex. Where HLA class I and class II types were available, the types were taken from metadata supplied by the sample provider, not from assay-based typing. Deeply sampled blood TCRbeta repertoires from subjects exposed to, actively infected with, or recovered from COVID-19 were included in the dataset. General study outcomes and caveats: How much clinical and demographic metadata was included differed by source and by participant, and the metadata was provided uncurated.

CDR1 and CDR2 are read off the germline V gene as MRHNA and SNTAGT. The CDR3 numbers 17 residues from cysteine through phenylalanine. This entry keeps only the CDR3 DNA: 51 bases, framed from base 1. V was cut back by 0 bases and J by 0 bases, leaving a gap of 12 bases between them. The immunoSEQ Assay, a bias-controlled multiplex PCR, was used to amplify TCRbeta CDR3 regions from genomic DNA. Processing in the source paper ran as follows. The number of nucleated cells in each sample was estimated from the amplification of reference gene primers within the assay. To quantify the absolute abundance of each unique TCRbeta CDR3 rearrangement, sequence reads were collapsed and filtered. For each sample, productive Simpson clonality was calculated as the square root of Simpson's diversity index over productive rearrangements. TCRdb carries this immuneACCESS record with in-frame sequences only. Its versions omit some clonotypes, under half of them owing to an unresolved V gene in the studies checked, with the rest unexplained. That table furnishes V, J and clone size, whereas the DNA furnished D and trimming. This sample holds some 160,000 clones; roughly 78% were observed only once. In total, the top ten clones hold 6% to 7.5% of the sample.

Collaborating institutions collected whole blood in K2EDTA tubes following their own protocols. For TCRbeta analysis, collaborators shipped samples as frozen whole blood, isolated PBMCs, or DNA extracted from either of those sample types. This clone was seen just once. What this receptor recognizes is not known. One base away there is no much larger clone; base qualities are not given. The sequenced sample was peripheral blood. This sequence was found in a man between 65 and 85 years old with active or convalescent COVID-19. The sequence is built from TRBV6-4 and TRBJ2-1; TRBD2 is a weak D gene call, 5 bases matching. DNA sequence: TGTGCCAGCAGTGACTCGCGGGCACAAGCCTCCTACAATGAGCAGTTCTTC. It is translated as CASSDSRAQASYNEQFF.